This TCR beta chain was captured in a study of response to subunit inactivated influenza vaccine. TCRdb reanalysed the RT-PCR reads using MiXCR and keeps one entry per CDR3 protein. Among 560,000 or so distinct CDR3 sequences listed, roughly 8.2% were seen once. Germline values: CDR1 SGHAT, CDR2 FQNNGV. V trimming: 0 bases; J trimming: 1 base; junction bases outside the gene matches: 2. CDR3 length: 16 residues. Sequences were derived from PBMCs from blood, sampled about 24 months after vaccination. The sequence derives from a man aged 45 to 70 who received an inactivated influenza vaccine. The J gene is TRBJ2-2, the V gene TRBV11-2; 7 nucleotides agree with TRBD1. The CDR3 protein is CASSLDRQGNTGELFF. CDR3 bases: TGTGCCAGCAGCTTAGATCGACAGGGGAACACCGGGGAGCTGTTTTTT.